Following are 24 T cell receptor beta chains from one sample sequenced in a study of T cells in Graves' hyperthyroidism and ophthalmopathy. Researchers amplified the TCR beta CDR3 regions from RNA transcripts. The HTBI primer set served for first-round RT-PCR of the TCR CDR3. One entry per CDR3 protein results from TCRdb running MiXCR on the multiplex PCR reads. This sample has approximately 490,000 distinct CDR3 sequences, with roughly 22% found just once. The sequenced material came from blood. The receptors here all came from a woman aged 70 to 79 with Graves' ophthalmopathy.

The table lists this clonotype with many counts. This sequence joins TRBV12-3 or TRBV12-4 and TRBJ2-5, with TRBD2 matching 8 bases. The V and J ends lost 8 bases and 4 bases, in that order; junction bases with no gene match: 9. CDR3 length: 14 amino acids. The CDR3 nucleotides read TGTGCCAGCGCCCTCCCCGGGGGGGCAGAGACCCAGTACTTC. Translation: CASALPGGAETQYF.

This clonotype was counted between two and nine times. The chain is built from TRBV19 and TRBJ1-2; tentative D call: TRBD1 (6 bases). The V gene lost 7 bases and the J gene lost 2 bases, with 20 bases spanning the gap. Germline CDR1 reads LNHDA; CDR2 reads SQIVND (reference sequence). This CDR3 region has 16 residues. CDR3 loop: CASTFPPGAGNYGYTF. For the CDR3, the DNA is TGTGCCAGTACTTTCCCCCCAGGGGCCGGGAACTATGGCTACACCTTC.

V usage is TRBV6-4 and J usage is TRBJ1-2, with D perhaps TRBD1 (5 bases). CDR1 is MRHNA, CDR2 SNTAGT, per germline. Trimming removed 5 bases from V and 8 bases from J, with 21 bases in between. CDR3 length: 15 amino acids. The CDR3 sequence: CASSSYWDSEGGYTF. In nucleotides, the CDR3 is TGTGCCAGCAGTTCCTATTGGGACTCAGAGGGAGGCTACACCTTC.

Points on this clonotype: The DNA is omitted, as the CDR3 cannot be located on it reliably, and the CDR3 follows TCRdb's listing. Here the CDR3 reads CASSVGPGVPTGELFF. The chain uses TRBV9 and TRBJ2-2; the tabulated D call, TRBD1, remains unverified against the DNA. Per germline, CDR1 SGDLS and CDR2 YYNGEE. Termini included, the CDR3 measures 16 amino acids.

This clonotype was detected only once. V and J are TRBV3-1 and TRBJ1-1, with D perhaps matching TRBD1 (6 bases). Germline V gene sequence: CDR1 LGHDT, CDR2 YNNKEL (reference sequence). The V gene lost 0 bases and the J gene lost 10 bases, with 15 bases spanning the gap. This CDR3 spans 14 amino acids. The CDR3, as DNA: TGTGCCAGCAGCCAAGATTCGGGGGCCGGACGAGCTTTCTTT. Its translation is CASSQDSGAGRAFF. Looking up the rest from reference TRBV3-1 and TRBJ1-1 gives the full variable domain: DTAVSQTPKYLVTQMGNDKSIKCEQNLGHDTMYWYKQDSKKFLKIMFSYNNKELIINETVPNRFSPKSPDKAHLNLHINSLELGDSAVYFCASSQDSGAGRAFFGQGTRLTVV.

The CDR3 DNA is TGCGCCAGCAGTGACCTCCGGACAGGGGGCACAGATACGCAGTATTTT. Translation gives CASSDLRTGGTDTQYF. The chain recombines TRBV10-1 with TRBJ2-3; TRBD1 matches at 9 bases. J was trimmed by 1 base and V by 3 bases; bases with no gene match: 5. The CDR3 has 16 amino acids. Germline CDR1 is WNHNN and CDR2 is SYGVQD (reference sequence).

The chain recombines TRBV19 with TRBJ2-1; the D is unclear. There are 14 residues in the CDR3. Between the trimmed V and J ends, which lost 5 bases and 6 bases, there was a span of 14 bases. The germline gives CDR1 LNHDA, CDR2 SQIVND (reference sequence). The CDR3 region has the DNA TGTGCCAGTAGTCAATCCCTTATCGGCAATGAGCAGTTCTTC. Translation gives CASSQSLIGNEQFF.

This clonotype appeared many times. The gene calls are TRBV11-2 and TRBJ2-1; 9 bases map to TRBD2. The CDR3 is 17 residues long. Germline-derived CDR1 and CDR2 are SGHAT and FQNNGV. The V and J ends lost 1 base and 0 bases, in that order; junction bases with no gene match: 4. The CDR3 loop is CASSLGSGSVSYNEQFF. In DNA, the CDR3 is TGTGCCAGCAGCTTAGGTAGCGGGAGTGTCTCCTACAATGAGCAGTTCTTC.

This clonotype showed up many times. V gene TRBV2 combines with J gene TRBJ2-2; 10 bases are a match to TRBD2. The CDR3 sequence is 16 residues long. Germline lookup yields CDR1 SNHLY and CDR2 FYNNEI. V lost 4 bases to trimming and J lost 5 bases; unmatched junction nucleotides: 7. This CDR3 is CASSVRLAGVTGELFF. The CDR3 DNA sequence: TGTGCCAGCAGTGTTCGCCTAGCGGGAGTAACCGGGGAGCTGTTTTTT. The variable domain in full, completed from reference TRBV2 and TRBJ2-2, reads EPEVTQTPSHQVTQMGQEVILRCVPISNHLYFYWYRQILGQKVEFLVSFYNNEISEKSEIFDDQFSVERPDGSNFTLKIRSTKLEDSAMYFCASSVRLAGVTGELFFGEGSRLTVL.

The chain carries TRBV4-3 and TRBJ1-6; D call uncertain. The CDR3 totals 17 residues. Per germline, CDR1 LGHNA and CDR2 YSLEER. The V end was cut by 2 bases, the J end by 0 bases, with 11 bases between. The CDR3 here is CASSQSAASSYNSPLHF. CDR3 sequence (DNA): TGCGCCAGCAGCCAAAGTGCAGCGAGCTCCTATAATTCACCCCTCCACTTT.

Worth noting for this clonotype: Its ends do not fully match the called genes, so a read error is possible. The V call is TRBV28, the J call TRBJ2-1; 8 bases agree with TRBD1. The CDR3 contains 17 residues. CDR1 is MDHEN and CDR2 is SYDVKM in the germline V gene. The CDR3 coding sequence is TGTGCCAGCAGTCCCCCCCCCTACAGGGGGTCCTACAATGAACAGTTCTTC. Protein product: CASSPPPYRGSYNEQFF.

The V and J genes are TRBV2 and TRBJ2-3; TRBD2 matches 8 bases. V was clipped by 3 bases and J by 10 bases; unmatched bases: 9. Germline V lookup: CDR1 SNHLY, CDR2 FYNNEI. This CDR3 has 14 amino acids. This CDR3 reads CASSDRGLGTPQYF. The CDR3 coding sequence is TGTGCCAGCAGTGATAGGGGACTAGGTACTCCGCAGTATTTT.

This chain uses TRBV20-1 with TRBJ1-1; 7 nucleotides align to TRBD1. Per the germline V gene, CDR1 is DFQATT and CDR2 is SNEGSKA (reference sequence). Trimming removed 6 bases from V and 5 bases from J; junction bases left unmatched: 6. CDR3 length equals 12 residues. This CDR3 reads CSATTGLTEAFF. CDR3 sequence (DNA): TGCAGTGCGACGACAGGGTTAACTGAAGCTTTCTTT.

This sequence joins TRBV7-2 and TRBJ2-1, with a weak D call TRBD1 (6 bases). Trimming cost V 5 bases and J 0 bases, with 11 bases left between them. This CDR3 region has 15 residues. CDR1 and CDR2 (germline): SGHTA, FQGNSA. The CDR3 sequence: CASSQNRDSYNEQFF. CDR3 bases: TGTGCCAGCAGCCAAAACAGGGACTCCTACAATGAGCAGTTCTTC.

With respect to this clonotype: This clone may be a read error of a much larger clone one base away. This rearrangement joins TRBV2 to TRBJ2-3; D is unresolved. Trimming shortened V by 5 bases and J by 0 bases, and 15 bases separated the two germline ends. Per germline, CDR1 SNHLY and CDR2 FYNNEI. The CDR3 is 16 amino acids. The CDR3 sequence: CASSIQQERSTDTQYF. The CDR3 nucleotides are TGTGCCAGCAGTATCCAGCAGGAGCGAAGCACAGATACGCAGTATTTT. The full variable domain, rest sourced from reference TRBV2 and TRBJ2-3, is EPEVTQTPSHQVTQMGQEVILRCVPISNHLYFYWYRQILGQKVEFLVSFYNNEISEKSEIFDDQFSVERPDGSNFTLKIRSTKLEDSAMYFCASSIQQERSTDTQYFGPGTRLTVL.

This clonotype has a handful of counts. The chain links TRBV3-1 to TRBJ1-4, with D maybe TRBD1 (5 bases). The V end was cut by 0 bases, the J end by 6 bases, with 20 bases between. The germline gives CDR1 LGHDT, CDR2 YNNKEL (reference sequence). The CDR3 runs 18 residues. The CDR3 DNA reads TGTGCCAGCAGCCAAGATCTGATGGGGGACGGAACCTATGAAAAACTGTTTTTT. It encodes CASSQDLMGDGTYEKLFF.

The V and J genes are TRBV7-2 and TRBJ1-1; D might be TRBD1 (5 bases). The length of the CDR3 is 14 residues. CDR1 is SGHTA and CDR2 is FQGNSA in the germline V gene. Trimming shortened V by 5 bases and J by 11 bases, and 21 bases separated the two germline ends. CDR3 sequence reads: CASSPRGTRRVAFF. In DNA, the CDR3 is TGTGCCAGCAGCCCGAGAGGGACTCGCAGGGTCGCTTTCTTT.

The chain combines TRBV5-1 with TRBJ2-1; D might be TRBD1 (7 bases). V lost 5 bases and J 6 bases, leaving 12 bases between the germline ends. The germline V gene has CDR1 SGHRS and CDR2 YFSETQ. The CDR3 totals 13 residues. CDR3 DNA: TGCGCCAGCAGGGCAGGGGGGAGCAATGAGCAGTTCTTC. Translation: CASRAGGSNEQFF. Full variable domain (rest looked up from reference TRBV5-1 and TRBJ2-1): KAGVTQTPRYLIKTRGQQVTLSCSPISGHRSVSWYQQTPGQGLQFLFEYFSETQRNKGNFPGRFSGRQFSNSRSEMNVSTLELGDSALYLCASRAGGSNEQFFGPGTRLTVL.

A few counts support this clonotype. The V call is TRBV30, the J call TRBJ2-7; 10 nucleotides match TRBD2. The CDR3 has 14 amino acids. Germline CDR1 reads GTSNPN; CDR2 reads SVGIG (reference sequence). V was clipped by 1 base and J by 3 bases; unmatched bases: 3. The CDR3 sequence: CAWSGTSGHYEQYF. CDR3 nucleotide sequence: TGTGCCTGGAGTGGGACTAGCGGACACTACGAGCAGTACTTC. Using reference TRBV30 and TRBJ2-7 for the parts outside the CDR3, the full variable domain is SQTIHQWPATLVQPVGSPLSLECTVEGTSNPNLYWYRQAAGRGLQLLFYSVGIGQISSEVPQNLSASRPQDRQFILSSKKLLLSDSGFYLCAWSGTSGHYEQYFGPGTRLTVT.

This clonotype has just a few counts. This sequence joins TRBV7-3 and TRBJ2-5, with D possibly called TRBD1 or TRBD2 (7 bases each). The CDR3 consists of 16 residues. Germline lookup yields CDR1 SGHTA and CDR2 FQGTGA. The V and J ends lost 0 bases and 4 bases respectively, with 15 bases between them. The CDR3 DNA is TGTGCCAGCAGCTTAACGGGCGCCAGGGGGGGAGAGACCCAGTACTTC. Translation gives CASSLTGARGGETQYF.

Only one count was recorded for this clonotype. The J gene is TRBJ2-5, the V gene TRBV11-2, with D perhaps TRBD1 or TRBD2 (5 bases each). This CDR3 spans 15 amino acids. V was trimmed by 4 bases and J by 1 base, leaving 13 bases between them. Germline V gene data show CDR1 as SGHAT and CDR2 as FQNNGV. The CDR3 DNA is TGTGCCAGCAGCTGGGGACGTCTCCTCCAAGAGACCCAGTACTTC. Amino acids: CASSWGRLLQETQYF.

This clonotype was seen many times. This rearrangement joins TRBV20-1 to TRBJ2-3; no definite D call. Germline loops: CDR1 DFQATT, CDR2 SNEGSKA (reference sequence). The CDR3 totals 13 residues. The V gene lost 3 bases and the J gene lost 0 bases, with 7 bases spanning the gap. CDR3 protein: CSASGPSTDTQYF. For the CDR3, the DNA is TGCAGTGCTAGTGGGCCGAGCACAGATACGCAGTATTTT.

The chain carries TRBV18 and TRBJ1-1; unclear D gene. V was clipped by 1 base and J by 2 bases, with 8 bases between them. Looked up from germline, CDR1 is KGHSH and CDR2 is LQKENI. The CDR3 is 14 amino acids. CDR3 sequence (DNA): TGTGCCAGCTCACCACTGAAAAGCAACACTGAAGCTTTCTTT. Residues: CASSPLKSNTEAFF.

A remark on this clonotype: At one of its ends the junction is not consistent with the germline gene, which may arise from a read error. V usage is TRBV9 and J usage is TRBJ2-7; D might be TRBD2 (6 bases). The CDR3 is made up of 15 amino acids. Germline V gives CDR1 SGDLS, CDR2 YYNGEE. The CDR3: CASTLSNGGRDEQYF. The DNA of the CDR3 is TGCGCCAGCACCCTTTCGAACGGAGGGAGAGACGAGCAGTACTTC. Combining the CDR3 with reference TRBV9 and TRBJ2-7 gives the whole variable domain DSGVTQTPKHLITATGQRVTLRCSPRSGDLSVYWYQQSLDQGLQFLIQYYNGEERAKGNILERFSAQQFPDLHSELNLSSLELGDSALYFCASTLSNGGRDEQYFGPGTRLTVT.